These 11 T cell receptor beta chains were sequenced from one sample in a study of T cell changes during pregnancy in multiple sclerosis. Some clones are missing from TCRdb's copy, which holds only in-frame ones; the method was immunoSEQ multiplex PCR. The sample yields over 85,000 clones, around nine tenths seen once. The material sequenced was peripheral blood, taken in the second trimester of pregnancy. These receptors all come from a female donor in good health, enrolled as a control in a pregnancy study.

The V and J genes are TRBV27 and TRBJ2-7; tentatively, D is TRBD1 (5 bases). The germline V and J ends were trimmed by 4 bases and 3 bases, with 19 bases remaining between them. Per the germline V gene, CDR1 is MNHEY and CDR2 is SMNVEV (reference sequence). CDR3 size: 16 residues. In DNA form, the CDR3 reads TGTGCCAGCAGTTCTCTCTTAAAAAGGGGAAGCTACGAGCAGTACTTC. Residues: CASSSLLKRGSYEQYF.

CDR3 residues: CASSMLAGVDEQYF. DNA for the CDR3: TGTGCCAGTAGTATGTTGGCGGGAGTTGACGAGCAGTACTTC. The rearrangement links TRBV19 to TRBJ2-7, with 7 positions matching TRBD2. CDR3 size: 14 residues. The J segment lost 5 bases and the V segment lost 3 bases, leaving 7 bases of the junction unmatched. Germline assignment: CDR1 LNHDA and CDR2 SQIVND (reference sequence).

The CDR3 is CASSVLGETGNTIYF. The CDR3 DNA is TGCGCCAGCAGTGTTCTAGGGGAAACTGGAAACACCATATATTTT. The V call is TRBV10-2, the J call TRBJ1-3; tentatively, D is TRBD1 (5 bases). V was cut by 4 bases and J by 2 bases, with 12 bases left in between. This CDR3 has 15 amino acids. CDR1 and CDR2 (germline): WSHSY, SAAADI.

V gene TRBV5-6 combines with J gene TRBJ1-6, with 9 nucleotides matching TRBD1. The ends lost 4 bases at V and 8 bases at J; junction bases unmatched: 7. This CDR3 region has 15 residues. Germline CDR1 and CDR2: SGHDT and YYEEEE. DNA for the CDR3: TGTGCCAGCAGCGGCGATACAGGGGGCGATTCACCCCTCCACTTT. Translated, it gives CASSGDTGGDSPLHF.

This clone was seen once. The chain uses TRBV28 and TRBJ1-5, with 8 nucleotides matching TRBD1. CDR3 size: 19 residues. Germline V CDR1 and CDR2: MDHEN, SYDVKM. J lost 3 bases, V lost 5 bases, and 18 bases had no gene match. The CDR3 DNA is TGTGCCAGCAGTCCTCCAGGACAGGGTTCCATGGCTAACAATCAGCCCCAGCATTTT. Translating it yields CASSPPGQGSMANNQPQHF.

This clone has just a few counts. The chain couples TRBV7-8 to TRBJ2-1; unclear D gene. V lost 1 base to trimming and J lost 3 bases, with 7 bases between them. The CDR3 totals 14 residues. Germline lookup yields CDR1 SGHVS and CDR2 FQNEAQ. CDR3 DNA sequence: TGTGCCAGCAGCTTAGAGCACAGCTACAATGAGCAGTTCTTC. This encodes CASSLEHSYNEQFF.

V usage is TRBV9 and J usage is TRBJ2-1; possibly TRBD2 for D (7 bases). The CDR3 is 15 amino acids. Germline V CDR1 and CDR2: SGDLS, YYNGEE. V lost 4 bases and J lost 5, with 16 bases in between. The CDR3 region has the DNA TGTGCCAGCAGCACCGGACTAGGGGGGCACAATGAGCAGTTCTTC. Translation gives CASSTGLGGHNEQFF.

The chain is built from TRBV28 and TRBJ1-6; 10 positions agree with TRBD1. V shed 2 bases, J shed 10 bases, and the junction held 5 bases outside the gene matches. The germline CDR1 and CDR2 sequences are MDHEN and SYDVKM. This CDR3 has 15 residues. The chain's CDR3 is CASSLGTGVLSPLHF. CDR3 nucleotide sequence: TGTGCCAGCAGTTTAGGGACAGGGGTTTTGTCACCCCTCCACTTT.

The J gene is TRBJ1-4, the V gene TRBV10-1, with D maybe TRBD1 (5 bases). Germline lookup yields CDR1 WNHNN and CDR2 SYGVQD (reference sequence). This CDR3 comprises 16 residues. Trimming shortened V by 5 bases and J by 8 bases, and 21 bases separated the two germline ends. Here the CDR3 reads CASSPRETEVGEKLFF. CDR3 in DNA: TGCGCCAGCAGTCCCCGAGAGACAGAAGTAGGCGAAAAACTGTTTTTT.

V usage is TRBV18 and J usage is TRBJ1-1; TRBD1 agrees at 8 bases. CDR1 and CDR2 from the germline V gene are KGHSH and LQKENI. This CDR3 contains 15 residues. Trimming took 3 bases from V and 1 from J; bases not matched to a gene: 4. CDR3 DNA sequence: TGTGCCAGCTCACCCCAACAGGGGGGGAACACTGAAGCTTTCTTT. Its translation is CASSPQQGGNTEAFF.

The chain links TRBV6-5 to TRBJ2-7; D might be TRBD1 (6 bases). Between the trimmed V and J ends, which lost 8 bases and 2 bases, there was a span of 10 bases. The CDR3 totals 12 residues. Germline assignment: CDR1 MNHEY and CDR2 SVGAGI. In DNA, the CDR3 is TGTGCCAGCCGGGACACCACCTACGAGCAGTACTTC. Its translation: CASRDTTYEQYF.